One and the same sample provided the 27 T cell receptor beta chains below, sequenced in a study of cytomegalovirus exposure and HLA in healthy donors. The primer mix had 60 Vbeta and 13 Jbeta primers. The assay was immunoSEQ multiplex PCR, and TCRdb's table has in-frame clones only and misses some. In the table there are under 90,000 clones, 75% to 85% of which are singletons. The material sequenced was PBMCs. The receptors originated from a man aged 50 or older in good health and CMV-seropositive.

The chain links TRBV11-2 to TRBJ2-7, with D possibly TRBD1 on 5 matching bases. Germline values: CDR1 SGHAT, CDR2 FQNNGV. The CDR3 runs 16 residues. The germline V and J ends were trimmed by 1 base and 0 bases, with 13 bases remaining between them. The CDR3 nucleotides are TGTGCCAGCAGCTTAGCCTTCCAGGGTTCCTCCTACGAGCAGTACTTC. It specifies CASSLAFQGSSYEQYF.

The chain employs TRBV13 and TRBJ1-1; a weak D match, TRBD1 (6 bases). Trimming cost V 4 bases and J 0 bases, with 12 bases left between them. Germline V gene sequence: CDR1 PRHDT, CDR2 FYEKMQ (reference sequence). The CDR3 length is 15 residues. This CDR3 is CASSSPTGMNTEAFF. The CDR3 DNA reads as TGTGCCAGCAGCTCACCGACAGGCATGAACACTGAAGCTTTCTTT.

The chain combines TRBV11-2 with TRBJ2-7; tentative D call: TRBD2 (6 bases). The germline V gene encodes CDR1 SGHAT and CDR2 FQNNGV. This CDR3 is 17 amino acids long. Between the trimmed V and J ends, which lost 5 bases and 1 base, there was a span of 21 bases. The CDR3 sequence: CASSNAFVAGLSYEQYF. The CDR3 region has the DNA TGTGCCAGCAGCAATGCCTTCGTGGCGGGGTTATCCTACGAGCAGTACTTC.

The chain is built from TRBV25-1 and TRBJ2-1, with TRBD1 identical over 8 bases. The germline gives CDR1 MGHDK, CDR2 SYGVNS. The V and J ends lost 6 bases and 1 base, in that order; junction bases with no gene match: 14. The CDR3 covers 18 residues. The CDR3 DNA sequence: TGTGCCAGCAGGGAGGACAGGGCCCGAGATTCTTCCTACAATGAGCAGTTCTTC. This gives the protein CASREDRARDSSYNEQFF.

V and J are TRBV4-1 and TRBJ1-1; 9 nucleotides match TRBD1. There are 15 residues in the CDR3. Per the germline V gene, CDR1 is MGHRA and CDR2 is YSYEKL. V gave up 2 bases and J gave up 6 bases; unmatched junction bases: 7. The CDR3 bases are TGCGCCAGCAGCCAATTGGGACAGGGAGTCTCTGAAGCTTTCTTT. Its translation: CASSQLGQGVSEAFF.

The chain joins TRBV29-1 to TRBJ1-1, with 8 bases identical to TRBD1. The V gene's germline CDR1 is SQVTM and CDR2 ANQGSEA. The J segment lost 7 bases and the V segment lost 4 bases, leaving 8 bases of the junction unmatched. There are 13 residues in the CDR3. Here the CDR3 DNA reads TGCAGCGTTGGTGGACAGGGATCCGTTGAAGCTTTCTTT. Its protein product is CSVGGQGSVEAFF.

The gene calls are TRBV9 and TRBJ1-2, with 7 bases fitting TRBD1. Germline CDR1 is SGDLS and CDR2 is YYNGEE. The CDR3 has 15 residues. The J segment lost 8 bases and the V segment lost 3 bases, leaving 13 bases of the junction unmatched. CDR3 protein: CASSAFQEGAGGYTF. The CDR3 nucleotides read TGTGCCAGCAGCGCCTTTCAGGAGGGGGCCGGCGGCTACACCTTC. Looking up the rest from reference TRBV9 and TRBJ1-2 gives the full variable domain: DSGVTQTPKHLITATGQRVTLRCSPRSGDLSVYWYQQSLDQGLQFLIQYYNGEERAKGNILERFSAQQFPDLHSELNLSSLELGDSALYFCASSAFQEGAGGYTFGSGTRLTVV.

This clone was observed a handful of times. This rearrangement joins TRBV9 to TRBJ2-2; 7 nucleotides line up with TRBD1. The V segment lost 2 bases and the J segment 6 bases; nucleotides outside the gene matches: 4. CDR3 size: 14 residues. CDR1 SGDLS and CDR2 YYNGEE come from the germline V gene. CDR3 region: CASSVVTGAGELFF. Written as DNA, the CDR3 is TGTGCCAGCAGCGTTGTAACAGGGGCCGGGGAGCTGTTTTTT.

The chain carries TRBV14 and TRBJ2-7; 7 bases agree with TRBD2. V shed 4 bases, J shed 2 bases, and the junction held 11 bases outside the gene matches. The V gene's germline CDR1 is SGHDN and CDR2 FVKESK. The CDR3 contains 16 residues. CDR3 residues: CASSPGGGYPPYEQYF. CDR3 bases: TGTGCCAGCAGCCCCGGCGGGGGTTACCCGCCCTACGAGCAGTACTTC.

The rearrangement joins TRBV6-4 to TRBJ2-1, with 7 bases fitting TRBD2. This CDR3 has 16 residues. V was pared by 4 bases and J by 2 bases, with 8 bases of the junction left unmatched. Germline V lookup: CDR1 MRHNA, CDR2 SNTAGT. This chain's CDR3 is CASSANGAGAYNEQFF. The CDR3 coding sequence is TGTGCCAGCAGTGCTAATGGGGCGGGAGCCTACAATGAGCAGTTCTTC.

The rearrangement links TRBV5-1 to TRBJ2-7, with 8 bases fitting TRBD1. The junction had 2 bases not matched to a gene; V was cut back by 1 base and J by 5 bases. The CDR3 covers 13 residues. Per the germline V gene, CDR1 is SGHRS and CDR2 is YFSETQ. Here the CDR3 reads CASSLTGGNEQYF. The CDR3 nucleotides are TGCGCCAGCAGCTTGACAGGGGGTAACGAGCAGTACTTC.

This chain links TRBV18 with TRBJ2-7; 8 nucleotides agree with TRBD1. This CDR3 region has 15 residues. Germline V CDR1 and CDR2: KGHSH, LQKENI. Trimming cost V 0 bases and J 2 bases; bases outside gene matches: 3. CDR3 nucleotide sequence: TGTGCCAGCTCACCACCACGGACAGGGACCTACGAGCAGTACTTC. Its translation is CASSPPRTGTYEQYF.

J is TRBJ2-3 and V is TRBV19; no clear D. The length of the CDR3 is 13 residues. Germline CDR1 and CDR2: LNHDA and SQIVND (reference sequence). V dropped 4 bases and J dropped 5 bases, with 10 bases sitting between them. The CDR3 region has the DNA TGTGCCAGTAGTACTGTGATTAGAGATACGCAGTATTTT. This encodes CASSTVIRDTQYF.

This rearrangement joins TRBV7-9 to TRBJ2-7; the match to TRBD2 covers 9 bases. This CDR3 contains 15 residues. Trimming at V came to 5 bases and at J to 3 bases, leaving 8 bases not matched to a gene. The germline V gene has CDR1 SEHNR and CDR2 FQNEAQ (reference sequence). CDR3 coding DNA: TGTGCCAGCAGCAACCGGGTAGCGGGAGTCTACGAGCAGTACTTC. This gives the protein CASSNRVAGVYEQYF.

The chain employs TRBV7-6 and TRBJ2-1; 14 bases are shared with TRBD2. CDR1 is SGHVS and CDR2 is FNYEAQ in the germline V gene. CDR3 length: 19 amino acids. V trimming: 4 bases; J trimming: 1 base; junction bases outside the gene matches: 9. DNA for the CDR3: TGTGCCAGCAGCTCCCCGGGACTAGCGGGAGTATTTTCCTACAATGAGCAGTTCTTC. Amino acids: CASSSPGLAGVFSYNEQFF.

The CDR3 spells CASSTEEGTQETQYF. The CDR3 coding sequence is TGTGCCAGCAGTACGGAGGAGGGGACCCAAGAGACCCAGTACTTC. This chain joins TRBV7-2 and TRBJ2-5; tentative D call: TRBD2 (6 bases). Trimming took off 6 bases at V and 1 base at J, with 15 bases between the two ends. The CDR3 runs 15 residues. Germline loops: CDR1 SGHTA, CDR2 FQGNSA.

The chain links TRBV7-2 to TRBJ2-1, with D tentatively TRBD2 (5 bases). CDR1 and CDR2 (germline): SGHTA, FQGNSA. The length of the CDR3 is 16 residues. V lost 2 bases and J lost 0, with 11 bases in between. For the CDR3, the DNA is TGTGCCAGCAGCTTACTCGGTGAGGGCTCCTACAATGAGCAGTTCTTC. It is translated as CASSLLGEGSYNEQFF.

A remark on this clone: Different DNA sequences within this sample yield the same CDR3. The rearrangement uses TRBV18 and TRBJ1-1; D possibly corresponds to TRBD1 (5 bases). Trimming removed 1 base at V and 0 bases at J, with 9 bases between. The CDR3 spans 15 residues. Germline CDR1 KGHSH, CDR2 LQKENI. The chain's CDR3 is CASSPQGHLNTEAFF. The CDR3, as DNA: TGTGCCAGCTCACCACAAGGACACCTGAACACTGAAGCTTTCTTT.

The chain recombines TRBV27 with TRBJ2-2; 8 nucleotides agree with TRBD1. Trimming removed 0 bases from V and 4 bases from J; junction bases left unmatched: 4. Per germline, CDR1 MNHEY and CDR2 SMNVEV (reference sequence). This CDR3 is 16 amino acids long. CDR3 sequence reads: CASSLSTGGTTGELFF. As DNA, the CDR3 is TGTGCCAGCAGTTTATCCACAGGGGGGACCACCGGGGAGCTGTTTTTT.

The chain joins TRBV30 to TRBJ1-1, with no clear D. Trimming removed 2 bases at V and 2 bases at J, with 9 bases between. Germline V lookup: CDR1 GTSNPN, CDR2 SVGIG (reference sequence). The CDR3 is made up of 13 amino acids. The CDR3 sequence: CAWSSGDNTEAFF. CDR3 DNA: TGTGCCTGGAGTTCCGGGGATAACACTGAAGCTTTCTTT.

The J gene is TRBJ1-1, the V gene TRBV19; TRBD1 might be the D (6 bases). V lost 4 bases and J lost 4, with 13 bases in between. Per the germline V gene, CDR1 is LNHDA and CDR2 is SQIVND (reference sequence). There are 14 residues in the CDR3. CDR3 loop: CASSRTVDVTEAFF. CDR3 in DNA: TGTGCCAGTAGTAGGACAGTTGATGTCACTGAAGCTTTCTTT. The complete variable domain, with remaining parts taken from reference TRBV19 and TRBJ1-1, reads DGGITQSPKYLFRKEGQNVTLSCEQNLNHDAMYWYRQDPGQGLRLIYYSQIVNDFQKGDIAEGYSVSREKKESFPLTVTSAQKNPTAFYLCASSRTVDVTEAFFGQGTRLTVV.

The CDR3 nucleotides read TGTGCCAGTACTGGACAGGGTGGGAATCAGCCCCAGCATTTT. Its translation is CASTGQGGNQPQHF. The chain has TRBV19 and TRBJ1-5; TRBD1 matches 8 bases. V was clipped by 7 bases and J by 4 bases; unmatched bases: 6. This CDR3 spans 14 amino acids. Germline CDR1 LNHDA, CDR2 SQIVND (reference sequence). The entire variable domain, with the rest obtained from reference TRBV19 and TRBJ1-5, is as follows: DGGITQSPKYLFRKEGQNVTLSCEQNLNHDAMYWYRQDPGQGLRLIYYSQIVNDFQKGDIAEGYSVSREKKESFPLTVTSAQKNPTAFYLCASTGQGGNQPQHFGDGTRLSIL.

V is TRBV27 and J is TRBJ1-2; D gene uncertain. The germline gives CDR1 MNHEY, CDR2 SMNVEV (reference sequence). The CDR3 contains 16 residues. Trimming took 2 bases from V and 0 from J, leaving 13 bases between them. The CDR3: CASSLTSTAANYGYTF. CDR3 in DNA: TGTGCCAGCAGTTTAACTAGTACAGCCGCTAACTATGGCTACACCTTC.

This clone has only a few counts. J is TRBJ2-2 and V is TRBV19; 14 positions agree with TRBD2. Trimming cost V 6 bases and J 2 bases; bases outside gene matches: 5. The CDR3 extends over 17 amino acids. Germline CDR1 is LNHDA and CDR2 is SQIVND (reference sequence). CDR3 residues: CASRSGTSGRNTGELFF. The CDR3 region has the DNA TGTGCCAGTAGGTCCGGGACTAGCGGGAGAAACACCGGGGAGCTGTTTTTT.

This clone appeared once. V gene TRBV4-1 combines with J gene TRBJ1-2; D is ambiguous. The CDR3 is 15 residues long. Germline CDR1 MGHRA, CDR2 YSYEKL. V was clipped by 1 base and J by 7 bases, with 16 bases between them. The CDR3 sequence: CASSQGRDLALGYTF. DNA for the CDR3: TGCGCCAGCAGCCAAGGCCGGGATCTGGCGCTTGGCTACACCTTC.

DNA for the CDR3: TGTGCCAGCAGATTAGCGGGAGTGAGTTACAATGAGCAGTTCTTC. This gives the protein CASRLAGVSYNEQFF. The rearrangement joins TRBV6-1 to TRBJ2-1; TRBD2 matches 9 bases. Germline CDR1 and CDR2: MNHNS and SASEGT. V was pared by 6 bases and J by 4 bases, with 7 bases of the junction left unmatched. The CDR3 spans 15 residues.

The rearrangement links TRBV11-3 to TRBJ2-7; 9 bases agree with TRBD1. CDR3 length equals 14 residues. Germline V lookup: CDR1 SGHNT, CDR2 YENEEA. After removal of 3 bases from V and 6 bases from J, the junction contained 6 bases not matched to a gene. The CDR3 spells CASSLGQGSREQYF. CDR3 sequence (DNA): TGTGCCAGCAGCTTGGGACAGGGATCCCGCGAGCAGTACTTC.